This TCR beta chain was identified during a study of T-cell memory formation after mild COVID-19. Study outcomes and limitations: Contracting CD4+ clones sat mainly in CM and EM; CD8+ in EMRA.

The sample holds a few counts of this clonotype. What it binds is not known. With constant-segment primers, 5'RACE yielded cDNA libraries of TCR alpha and TCR beta that carried sample barcodes and UMIs. Each CDR3 protein is one row after TCRdb ran MiXCR on the 5' RACE reads. The sample has about 270,000 distinct CDR3 sequences, 16% seen once; the top ten hold 22%. Germline V gene sequence: CDR1 MNHNS, CDR2 SASEGT. Trimming cost V 8 bases and J 3 bases; bases outside gene matches: 3. This CDR3 region has 12 residues. Sequenced input: PBMCs or a T cell subset sorted from them (not recorded which). The chain employs TRBV6-1 and TRBJ2-7; 8 bases align to TRBD1. This sequence was found in a man aged 18 to 29 who had mild COVID-19 (a few samples of this study predate the infection). Cell type and time point are not known. CDR3 sequence: CASRTGGYEQYV. The CDR3 coding sequence is TGTGCCAGCCGAACAGGGGGCTACGAGCAGTACGTC.